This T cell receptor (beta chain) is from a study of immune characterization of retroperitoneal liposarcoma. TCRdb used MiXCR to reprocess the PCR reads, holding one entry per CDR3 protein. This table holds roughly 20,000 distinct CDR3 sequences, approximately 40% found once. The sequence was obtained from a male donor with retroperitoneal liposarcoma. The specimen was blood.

The CDR3 loop reads CASSETSGKRDTQYF. CDR3 coding DNA: TGTGCCAGCAGTGAGACTAGCGGGAAAAGAGATACGCAGTATTTT. The chain carries TRBV6-1 and TRBJ2-3; 11 bases fit TRBD2. V was clipped by 3 bases and J by 5 bases; unmatched bases: 4. This CDR3 is 15 amino acids long. CDR1 and CDR2 from the germline V gene are MNHNS and SASEGT.